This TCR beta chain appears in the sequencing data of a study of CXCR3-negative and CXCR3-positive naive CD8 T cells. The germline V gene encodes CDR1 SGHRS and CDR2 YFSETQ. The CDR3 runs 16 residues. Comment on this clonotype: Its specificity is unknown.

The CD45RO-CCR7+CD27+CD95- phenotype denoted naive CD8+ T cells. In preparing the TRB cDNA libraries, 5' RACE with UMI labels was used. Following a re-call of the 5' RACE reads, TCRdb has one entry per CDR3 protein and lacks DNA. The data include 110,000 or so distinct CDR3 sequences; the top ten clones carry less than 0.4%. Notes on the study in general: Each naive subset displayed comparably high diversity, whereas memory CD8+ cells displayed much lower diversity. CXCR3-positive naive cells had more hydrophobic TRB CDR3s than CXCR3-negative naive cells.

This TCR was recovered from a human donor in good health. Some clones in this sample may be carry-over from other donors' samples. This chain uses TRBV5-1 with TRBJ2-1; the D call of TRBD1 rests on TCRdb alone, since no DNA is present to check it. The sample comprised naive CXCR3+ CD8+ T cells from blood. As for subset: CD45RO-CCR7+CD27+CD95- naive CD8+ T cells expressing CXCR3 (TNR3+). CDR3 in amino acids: CASSSVQGPSYNEQFF.